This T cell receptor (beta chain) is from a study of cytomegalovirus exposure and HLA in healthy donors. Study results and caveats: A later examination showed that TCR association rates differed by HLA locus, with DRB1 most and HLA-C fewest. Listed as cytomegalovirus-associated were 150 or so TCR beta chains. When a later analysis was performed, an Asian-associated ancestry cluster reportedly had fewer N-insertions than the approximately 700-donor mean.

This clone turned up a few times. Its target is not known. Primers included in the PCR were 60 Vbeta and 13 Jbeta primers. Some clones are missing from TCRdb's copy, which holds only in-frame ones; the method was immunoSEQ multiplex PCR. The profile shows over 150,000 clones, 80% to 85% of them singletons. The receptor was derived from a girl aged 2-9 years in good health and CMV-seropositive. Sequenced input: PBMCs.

CDR3 loop: CASTIPGDRGDEQYF. The CDR3 DNA is TGTGCCAGCACTATACCGGGGGACAGGGGGGACGAGCAGTACTTC. The chain employs TRBV27 and TRBJ2-7, with TRBD1 identical over 11 bases. This CDR3 is built from 15 residues. Germline CDR1 reads MNHEY; CDR2 reads SMNVEV (reference sequence). Trimming removed 7 bases from V and 5 bases from J; junction bases left unmatched: 10.